This TCR beta chain comes out of a study of CD8+ T cells in alopecia areata. Study summary: Skin-grafted roughly 7-11-week-old female C3H/HeJ mice received tissue from roughly 6-13-month-old C3H/HeJ donors with spontaneous alopecia.

This clone has more than one count but fewer than ten. Its antigen is as yet unknown. Any gene name here is a mouse gene name. RNA extraction and reverse transcription yielded cDNA as sequencing template. Assay used: immunoSEQ multiplex PCR; TCRdb lists only in-frame clones, some missing. This table holds around 100,000 clones with no singletons; the top ten claim around a fifth. Whole-study findings and limits: Affected scalp, especially in alopecia totalis/universalis, had a higher clonality than normal scalp did. Among the cells sequenced in scalp samples are also the resident alphabeta T cells of normal skin.

Specimen: lesional skin. The clonotype originates from a C3H/HeJ mouse with alopecia areata. The mouse strain carries the MHC haplotype H2-k.

CDR3 protein: CASGVNWGETAEQFF. CDR3 DNA (partial): TGTGCCAGCGGTGTCAACTGGGGGGAGACTGCT. The rearrangement links TRBV13-2 to TRBJ2-1; 9 bases align to TRBD2. The read terminates 4 residues before the CDR3 end, so the remaining end is supplied by the germline J gene. This CDR3 is 15 amino acids long. CDR1 and CDR2 from the germline V gene are NNHNN and SYGAGS (reference sequence). The trim removed 3 bases at V and 6 bases at J, leaving 7 bases unmatched.